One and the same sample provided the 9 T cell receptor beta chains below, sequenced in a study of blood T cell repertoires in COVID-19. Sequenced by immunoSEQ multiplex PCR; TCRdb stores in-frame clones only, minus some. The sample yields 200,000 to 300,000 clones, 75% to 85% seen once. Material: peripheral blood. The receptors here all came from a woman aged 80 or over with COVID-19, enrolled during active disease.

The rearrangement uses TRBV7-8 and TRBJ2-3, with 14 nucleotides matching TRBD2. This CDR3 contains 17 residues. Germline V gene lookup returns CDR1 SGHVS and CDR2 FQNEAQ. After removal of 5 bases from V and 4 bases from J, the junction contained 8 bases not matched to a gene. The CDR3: CASSLRLAGGPADTQYF. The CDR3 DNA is TGTGCCAGCAGCCTCCGACTAGCGGGAGGGCCAGCAGATACGCAGTATTTT.

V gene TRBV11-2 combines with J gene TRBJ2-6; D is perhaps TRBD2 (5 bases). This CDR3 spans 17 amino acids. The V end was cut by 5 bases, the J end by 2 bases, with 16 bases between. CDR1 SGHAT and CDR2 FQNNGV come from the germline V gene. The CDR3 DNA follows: TGTGCCAGCAGCCTCCAGTCCGGGAAGGCTGGGGCCAACGTCCTGACTTTC. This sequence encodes CASSLQSGKAGANVLTF.

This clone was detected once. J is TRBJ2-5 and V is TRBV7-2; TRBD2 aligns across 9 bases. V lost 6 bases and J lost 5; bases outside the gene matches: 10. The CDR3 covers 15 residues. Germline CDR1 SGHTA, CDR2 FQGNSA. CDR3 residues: CASRGHLAGAETQYF. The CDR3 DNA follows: TGTGCCAGCAGGGGCCACTTAGCGGGAGCGGAGACCCAGTACTTC.

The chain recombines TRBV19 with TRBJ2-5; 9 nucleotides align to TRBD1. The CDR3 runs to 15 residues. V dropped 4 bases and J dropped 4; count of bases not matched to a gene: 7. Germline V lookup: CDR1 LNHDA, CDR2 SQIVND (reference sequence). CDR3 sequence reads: CASSTPGQGGETQYF. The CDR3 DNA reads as TGTGCCAGTAGTACACCGGGACAGGGCGGAGAGACCCAGTACTTC.

In nucleotides, the CDR3 is TGTGCCAGCTCACCCGGAGAGAATCAGCCCCAGCATTTT. Protein product: CASSPGENQPQHF. The chain employs TRBV18 and TRBJ1-5; no reliable D call. The CDR3 length is 13 residues. Germline lookup yields CDR1 KGHSH and CDR2 LQKENI. V was trimmed by 3 bases and J by 4 bases, leaving 7 bases between them.

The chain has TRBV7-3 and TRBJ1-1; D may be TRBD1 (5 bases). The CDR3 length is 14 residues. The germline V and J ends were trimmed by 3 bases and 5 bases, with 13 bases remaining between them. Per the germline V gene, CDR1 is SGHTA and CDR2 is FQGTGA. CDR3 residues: CASSFGGGRTEAFF. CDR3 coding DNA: TGTGCCAGCAGCTTCGGGGGAGGAAGGACTGAAGCTTTCTTT.

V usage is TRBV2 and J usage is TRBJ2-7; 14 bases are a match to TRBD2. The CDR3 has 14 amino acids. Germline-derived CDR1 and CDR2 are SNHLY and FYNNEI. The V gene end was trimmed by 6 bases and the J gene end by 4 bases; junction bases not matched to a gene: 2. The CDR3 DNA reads TGTGCCAGCAGGGGACTAGCGGGAGAGTACGAGCAGTACTTC. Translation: CASRGLAGEYEQYF.

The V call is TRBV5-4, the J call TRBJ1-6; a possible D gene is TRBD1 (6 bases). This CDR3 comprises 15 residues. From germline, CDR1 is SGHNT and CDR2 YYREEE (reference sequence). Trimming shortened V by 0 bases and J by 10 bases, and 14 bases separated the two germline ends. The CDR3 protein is CASSLDRVTGSPLHF. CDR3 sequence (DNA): TGTGCCAGCAGCTTGGACAGGGTAACTGGATCACCCCTCCACTTT.

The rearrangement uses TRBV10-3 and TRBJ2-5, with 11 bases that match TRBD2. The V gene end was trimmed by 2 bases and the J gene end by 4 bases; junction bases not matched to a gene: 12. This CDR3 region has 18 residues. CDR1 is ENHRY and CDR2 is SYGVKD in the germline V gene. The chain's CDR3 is CAISEGGTSGGGSETQYF. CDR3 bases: TGTGCCATCAGTGAGGGGGGGACTAGCGGAGGTGGTTCAGAGACCCAGTACTTC.